This T cell receptor beta chain was identified in a study of beta chain features in type 1 diabetes. A word on this clone: Other DNA sequences in the same sample also yield this CDR3.

Expressed TCRB transcripts were sequenced because the isolated RNA had all been reverse transcribed beforehand. Some clones are missing from TCRdb's copy, which holds only in-frame ones; the method was immunoSEQ multiplex PCR. The table shows 850,000 to 900,000 clones, with 15% to 20% occurring only once. The V gene's germline CDR1 is SGHRS and CDR2 YFSETQ. The CDR3 runs to 12 residues. Between the trimmed V and J ends, which lost 1 base and 1 base, there was a span of 3 bases. Markers CD45RO/CCR7/CD25/CD127/CD95/CD27 served to sort CD4+ naive, central memory, regulatory and stem cell-like memory cells. Purity above 95% was achieved in all sorted populations.

Sequenced sample: naive CD4+ T cells from blood. The chain carries TRBV5-1 and TRBJ2-7, with D uncertain. The receptor was derived from a woman between 18 and 29 years old in good health. CDR3 coding DNA: TGCGCCAGCAGCTTGCCGTCCTACGAGCAGTACTTC. Translating gives CASSLPSYEQYF.